The T cell receptor (beta chain) under discussion was sequenced for a study of cytomegalovirus exposure and HLA in healthy donors. V was clipped by 7 bases and J by 6 bases; unmatched bases: 12. The CDR3 is made up of 16 amino acids. Germline CDR1 is LNHDA and CDR2 is SQIVND (reference sequence). Study-wide results and caveats: Judged likely to be a sequencing artifact was a cluster of highly shared sequence variants. In a later analysis, productive TCRs from donors in an Asian-associated ancestry cluster reportedly carried fewer N-insertions than the cohort mean. Analysis performed later showed TCR beta chains linked to HLA being more clonally expanded than equally common others. Researchers reportedly found TCR beta sequences accurately predicted most subjects' HLA-A and HLA-B alleles.

PCR was performed using 60 Vbeta and 13 Jbeta primers. Data came from immunoSEQ multiplex PCR; TCRdb stores just in-frame clones and leaves some out. The sample yields 100,000 to 150,000 clones, about 80% seen once. This clone was detected once. The antigen is unknown. The source is a man aged 50-60 years in good health and CMV-seropositive. The V call is TRBV19, the J call TRBJ1-5, with 10 nucleotides matching TRBD1. Sequencing was done on a sample of PBMCs. Here the CDR3 reads CASIPRGQGTGQPQHF. As DNA, the CDR3 is TGTGCCAGTATCCCGCGGGGACAGGGGACGGGTCAGCCCCAGCATTTT.